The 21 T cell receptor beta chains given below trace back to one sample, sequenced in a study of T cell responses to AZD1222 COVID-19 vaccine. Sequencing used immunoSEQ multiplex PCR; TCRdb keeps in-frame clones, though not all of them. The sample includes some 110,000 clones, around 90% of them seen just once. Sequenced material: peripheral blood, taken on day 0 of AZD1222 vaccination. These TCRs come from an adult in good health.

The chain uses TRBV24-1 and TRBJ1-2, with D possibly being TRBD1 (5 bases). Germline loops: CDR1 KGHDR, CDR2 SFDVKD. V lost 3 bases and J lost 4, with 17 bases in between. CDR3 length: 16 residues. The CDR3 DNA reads TGTGCCACCAGTGATAACTTTAACCGACAGCCCTATGGCTACACCTTC. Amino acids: CATSDNFNRQPYGYTF.

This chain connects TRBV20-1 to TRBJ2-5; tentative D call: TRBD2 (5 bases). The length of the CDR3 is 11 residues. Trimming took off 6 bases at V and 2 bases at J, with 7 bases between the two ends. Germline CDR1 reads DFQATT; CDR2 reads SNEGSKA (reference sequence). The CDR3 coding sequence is TGCAGTGCGAGGGTTCAAGAGACCCAGTACTTC. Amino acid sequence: CSARVQETQYF.

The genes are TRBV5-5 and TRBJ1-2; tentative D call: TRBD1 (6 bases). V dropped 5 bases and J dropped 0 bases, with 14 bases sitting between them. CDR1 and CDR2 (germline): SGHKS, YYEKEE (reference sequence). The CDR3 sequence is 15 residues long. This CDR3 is CASSPSGGSNYGYTF. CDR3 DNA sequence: TGTGCCAGCAGTCCCTCCGGGGGCTCTAACTATGGCTACACCTTC.

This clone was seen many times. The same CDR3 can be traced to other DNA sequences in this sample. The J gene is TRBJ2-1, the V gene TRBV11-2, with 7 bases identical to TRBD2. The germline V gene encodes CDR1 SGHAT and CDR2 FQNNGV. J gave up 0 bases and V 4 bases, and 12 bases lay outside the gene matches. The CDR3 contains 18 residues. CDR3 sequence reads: CASSSGPRTRSSYNEQFF. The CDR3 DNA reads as TGTGCCAGCAGCTCTGGCCCCAGGACTAGAAGCTCCTACAATGAGCAGTTCTTC. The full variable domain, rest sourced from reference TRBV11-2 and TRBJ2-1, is EAGVAQSPRYKIIEKRQSVAFWCNPISGHATLYWYQQILGQGPKLLIQFQNNGVVDDSQLPKDRFSAERLKGVDSTLKIQPAKLEDSAVYLCASSSGPRTRSSYNEQFFGPGTRLTVL.

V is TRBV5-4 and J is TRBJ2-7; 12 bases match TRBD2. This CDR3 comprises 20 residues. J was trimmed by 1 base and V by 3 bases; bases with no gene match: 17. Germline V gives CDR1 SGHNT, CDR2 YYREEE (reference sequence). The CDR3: CASSSPWGASGRAGSYEQYF. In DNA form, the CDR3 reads TGTGCCAGCAGCTCGCCGTGGGGAGCTAGCGGGAGGGCGGGGTCCTACGAGCAGTACTTC.

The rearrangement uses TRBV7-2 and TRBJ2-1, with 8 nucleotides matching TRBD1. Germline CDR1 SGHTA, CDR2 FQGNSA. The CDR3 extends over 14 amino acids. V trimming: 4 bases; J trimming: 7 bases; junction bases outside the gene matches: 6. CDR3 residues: CASSSMDRVNEQFF. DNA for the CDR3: TGTGCCAGCAGCTCAATGGACAGGGTGAATGAGCAGTTCTTC.

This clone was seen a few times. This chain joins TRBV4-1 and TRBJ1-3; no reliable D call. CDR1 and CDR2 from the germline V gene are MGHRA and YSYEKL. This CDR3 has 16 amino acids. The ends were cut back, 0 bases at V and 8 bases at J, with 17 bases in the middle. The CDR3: CASSQDHSAGWDTIYF. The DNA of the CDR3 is TGCGCCAGCAGCCAAGATCACTCTGCGGGGTGGGACACCATATATTTT.

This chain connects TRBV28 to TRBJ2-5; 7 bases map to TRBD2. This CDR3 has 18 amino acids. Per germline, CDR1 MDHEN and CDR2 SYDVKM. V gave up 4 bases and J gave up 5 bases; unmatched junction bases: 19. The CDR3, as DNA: TGTGCCAGCAGTTCGCTGAAGGGAGCGGCGGGGGTTGGGGAGACCCAGTACTTC. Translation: CASSSLKGAAGVGETQYF.

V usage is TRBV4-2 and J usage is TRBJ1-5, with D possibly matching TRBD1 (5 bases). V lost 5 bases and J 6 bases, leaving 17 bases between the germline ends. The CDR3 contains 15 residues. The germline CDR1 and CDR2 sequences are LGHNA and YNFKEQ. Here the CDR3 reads CASSTVGTAGQPQHF. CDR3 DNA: TGTGCCAGCAGCACAGTTGGGACTGCAGGTCAGCCCCAGCATTTT.

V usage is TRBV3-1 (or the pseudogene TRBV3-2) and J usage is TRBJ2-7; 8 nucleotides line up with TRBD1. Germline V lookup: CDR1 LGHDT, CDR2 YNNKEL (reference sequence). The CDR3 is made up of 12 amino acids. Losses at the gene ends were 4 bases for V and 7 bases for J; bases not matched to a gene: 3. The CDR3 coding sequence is TGTGCCAGCAGCCGACAGGGGAGAGAGCAGTACTTC. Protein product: CASSRQGREQYF.

DNA for the CDR3: TGTGCCAGCAGCCAACCGATGATCACCGTCGGGCAGTACTTC. Protein sequence: CASSQPMITVGQYF. The chain carries TRBV3-1 (or the pseudogene TRBV3-2) and TRBJ2-7; D is ambiguous. The germline V gene has CDR1 LGHDT and CDR2 YNNKEL (reference sequence). This CDR3 spans 14 amino acids. V dropped 2 bases and J dropped 9 bases, with 17 bases sitting between them.

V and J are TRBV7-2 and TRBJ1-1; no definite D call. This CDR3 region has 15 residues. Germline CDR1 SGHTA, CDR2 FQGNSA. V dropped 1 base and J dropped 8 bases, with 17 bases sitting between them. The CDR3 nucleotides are TGTGCCAGCAGCTTAGTTGCCATGGGAGCTCCGGAAGCTTTCTTT. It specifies CASSLVAMGAPEAFF.

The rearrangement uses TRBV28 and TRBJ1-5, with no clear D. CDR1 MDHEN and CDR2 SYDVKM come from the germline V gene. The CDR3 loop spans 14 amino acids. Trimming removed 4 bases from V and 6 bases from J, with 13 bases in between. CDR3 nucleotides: TGTGCCAGCAGTTCCCCGGGCCGGAGTCAGCCCCAGCATTTT. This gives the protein CASSSPGRSQPQHF.

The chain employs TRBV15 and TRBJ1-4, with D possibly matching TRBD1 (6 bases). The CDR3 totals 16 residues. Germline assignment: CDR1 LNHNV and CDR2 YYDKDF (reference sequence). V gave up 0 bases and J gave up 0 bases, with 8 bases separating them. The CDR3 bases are TGTGCCACCAGCAGAGACCGGACAGCAACTAATGAAAAACTGTTTTTT. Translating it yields CATSRDRTATNEKLFF. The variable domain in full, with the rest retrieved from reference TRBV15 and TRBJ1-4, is DAMVIQNPRYQVTQFGKPVTLSCSQTLNHNVMYWYQQKSSQAPKLLFHYYDKDFNNEADTPDNFQSRRPNTSFCFLDIRSPGLGDTAMYLCATSRDRTATNEKLFFGSGTQLSVL.

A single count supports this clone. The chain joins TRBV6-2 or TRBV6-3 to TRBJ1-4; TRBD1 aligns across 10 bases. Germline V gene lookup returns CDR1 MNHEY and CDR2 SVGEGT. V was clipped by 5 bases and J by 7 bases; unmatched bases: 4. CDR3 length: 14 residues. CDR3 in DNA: TGTGCCAGCAGTACCCGGGACAGGGGTGAAAAACTGTTTTTT. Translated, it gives CASSTRDRGEKLFF.

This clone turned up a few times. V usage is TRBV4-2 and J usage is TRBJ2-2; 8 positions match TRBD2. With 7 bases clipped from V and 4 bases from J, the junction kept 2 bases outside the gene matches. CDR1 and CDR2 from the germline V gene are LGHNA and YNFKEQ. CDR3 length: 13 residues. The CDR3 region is CASNGGGTGELFF. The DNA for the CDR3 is TGTGCCAGCAACGGGGGGGGCACCGGGGAGCTGTTTTTT.

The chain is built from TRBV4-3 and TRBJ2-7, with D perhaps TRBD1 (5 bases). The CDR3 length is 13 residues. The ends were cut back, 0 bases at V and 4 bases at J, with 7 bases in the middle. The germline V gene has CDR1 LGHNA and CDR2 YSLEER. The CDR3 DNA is TGCGCCAGCAGCCAAGATAAGGGGTACGAGCAGTACTTC. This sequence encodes CASSQDKGYEQYF.

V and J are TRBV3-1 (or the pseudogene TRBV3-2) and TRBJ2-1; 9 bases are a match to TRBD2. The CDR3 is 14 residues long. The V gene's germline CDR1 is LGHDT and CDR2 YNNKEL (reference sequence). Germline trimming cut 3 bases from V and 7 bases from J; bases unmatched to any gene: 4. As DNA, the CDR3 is TGTGCCAGCAGCCACGGCGGGGGGGCAAATGAGCAGTTCTTC. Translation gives CASSHGGGANEQFF.

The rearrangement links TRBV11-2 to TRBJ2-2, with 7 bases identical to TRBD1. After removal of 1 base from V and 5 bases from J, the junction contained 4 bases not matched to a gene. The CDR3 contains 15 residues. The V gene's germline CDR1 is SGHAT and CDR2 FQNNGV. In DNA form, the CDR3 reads TGTGCCAGCAGCTTAGGGACAGGAGTTACCGGGGAGCTGTTTTTT. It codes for CASSLGTGVTGELFF.

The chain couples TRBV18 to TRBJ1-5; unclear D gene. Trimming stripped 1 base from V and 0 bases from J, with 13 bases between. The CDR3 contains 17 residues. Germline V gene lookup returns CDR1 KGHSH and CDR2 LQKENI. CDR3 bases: TGTGCCAGCTCACCACTGAGGGCCGGGAATAGCAATCAGCCCCAGCATTTT. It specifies CASSPLRAGNSNQPQHF.

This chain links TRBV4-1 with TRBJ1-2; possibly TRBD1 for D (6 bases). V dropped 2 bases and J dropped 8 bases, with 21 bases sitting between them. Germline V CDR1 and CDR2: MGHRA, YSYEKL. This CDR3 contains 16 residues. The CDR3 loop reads CASSQPRRGGLYGYTF. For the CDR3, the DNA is TGCGCCAGCAGCCAACCCCGGCGGGGGGGGCTTTACGGCTACACCTTC.